A selection of T cell receptor beta chains follows, all from one sample in a study of T-cell memory formation after mild COVID-19. TCRdb itself ran the 5' RACE reads through MiXCR, one entry per CDR3 protein. The sample contains 190,000 or so distinct CDR3 sequences, about a fifth of which appear only once. The sequenced sample consisted of PBMCs or a T cell subset sorted from them (not recorded which). The receptors originated from an adult woman who had mild COVID-19 (a few samples of this study predate the infection). Cell type and time point are not known. CDR3s include the opening cysteine and the closing phenylalanine or tryptophan. D genes are given only for firm matches. Clone size is not always given. Where it is, it says once, few, many or a class for expanded clones.

v_call	d_call	j_call	clone_size	cdr3_aa	cdr3_nt
TRBV6-6	-	TRBJ1-1	few	CASSDTGTTEAFF	TGTGCCAGCAGTGACACAGGGACCACTGAAGCTTTCTTT
TRBV7-9	TRBD1	TRBJ1-3	few	CASSFSATGEAGNTIYF	TGTGCCAGCAGCTTCAGTGCGACAGGGGAAGCTGGAAACACCATATATTTT
TRBV29-1	-	TRBJ2-7	-	CSVRRGGRDEQYF	TGCAGCGTTAGGAGGGGGGGCCGGGACGAGCAGTACTTC
TRBV5-1	-	TRBJ2-1	-	CASSLSGGIYNEQFF	TGCGCCAGCAGCTTGAGCGGCGGAATTTACAATGAGCAGTTCTTC
TRBV4-3	-	TRBJ2-1	many	CASSQDFRTSYNEQFF	TGCGCCAGCAGCCAAGATTTTCGGACCTCCTACAATGAGCAGTTCTTC
TRBV20-1	-	TRBJ1-2	-	CSAALGSGGYTF	TGCAGTGCTGCCCTCGGATCGGGGGGCTACACCTTC
TRBV21-1	-	TRBJ2-7	-	CASTGGDNRPYEQYF	TGTGCCAGCACCGGGGGGGACAACCGACCCTACGAGCAGTACTTC
TRBV5-1	TRBD1	TRBJ2-7	few	CASSSTGVYEQYF	TGCGCCAGCAGCTCGACAGGGGTCTACGAGCAGTACTTC
TRBV12-3/TRBV12-4	-	TRBJ2-2	-	CASSSSGVGTGELFF	TGTGCCAGCAGTTCATCGGGAGTTGGAACCGGGGAGCTGTTTTTT
TRBV12-3/TRBV12-4	-	TRBJ1-6	-	CASTSGFSPLHF	TGTGCCAGCACCTCGGGGTTTTCACCCCTCCACTTT
TRBV10-3	-	TRBJ2-5	-	CAISGGNQRGETQYF	TGTGCCATCAGTGGGGGGAACCAACGGGGAGAGACCCAGTACTTC
TRBV29-1	-	TRBJ2-7	-	CSVLVPPYEQYF	TGCAGCGTCCTAGTGCCGCCCTACGAGCAGTACTTC
TRBV12-3/TRBV12-4	TRBD1	TRBJ1-1	-	CASSYPRDSLLGTEAFF	TGTGCCAGCAGCTACCCCCGGGACAGTCTTTTAGGCACTGAAGCTTTCTTT
TRBV9	TRBD2	TRBJ2-1	few	CASTRTSGRGDEQFF	TGTGCCAGCACCCGGACTAGCGGGAGGGGCGATGAGCAGTTCTTC
TRBV7-3	-	TRBJ1-1	-	CASSLGQWTEAFF	TGTGCCAGCAGCTTAGGTCAGTGGACTGAAGCTTTCTTT
TRBV7-9	-	TRBJ1-2	-	CASSSKPESYGYTF	TGTGCCAGCAGCTCGAAACCGGAAAGCTATGGCTACACCTTC
TRBV2	-	TRBJ1-5	-	CASSKNGRRNQPQHF	TGTGCCAGCAGTAAGAACGGACGGCGCAATCAGCCCCAGCATTTT
TRBV7-9	TRBD1	TRBJ2-1	few	CASSLGQGQRLFEQFF	TGTGCCAGCAGCTTAGGACAGGGACAGAGGTTGTTTGAGCAGTTCTTC
TRBV7-9	TRBD2	TRBJ2-3	few	CASSTGTSGSRDTQYF	TGTGCCAGCAGCACCGGGACTAGCGGGAGTCGAGATACGCAGTATTTT
TRBV29-1	-	TRBJ1-1	few	CSLDTGNTEAFF	TGCAGCTTAGATACAGGGAACACTGAAGCTTTCTTT
TRBV7-9	TRBD1	TRBJ2-3	-	CASSFLYRGPVDTQYF	TGTGCCAGCAGCTTCCTTTACAGGGGGCCCGTAGATACGCAGTATTTT
TRBV9	TRBD2	TRBJ2-3	-	CASSVVGRGGADTQYF	TGTGCCAGCAGCGTAGTGGGTCGGGGGGGCGCAGATACGCAGTATTTT
TRBV4-2	-	TRBJ1-2	-	CASSQESTEANYGYTF	TGTGCCAGCAGCCAAGAGTCGACAGAAGCTAACTATGGCTACACCTTC
TRBV5-1	-	TRBJ2-1	-	CASSLEVETYKFF	TGCGCCAGCAGCTTGGAAGTTGAGACCTACAAGTTCTTC
TRBV4-1	-	TRBJ1-5	-	CASSQEKQPQHF	TGCGCCAGCAGCCAAGAGAAACAGCCCCAGCATTTT
TRBV29-1	TRBD2	TRBJ2-7	few	CSVRTSESYEQYF	TGCAGCGTCCGGACTAGCGAGTCCTACGAGCAGTACTTC
TRBV20-1	TRBD1	TRBJ2-7	-	CSARGPGQGSGYEQYF	TGCAGTGCTAGAGGACCGGGACAGGGGAGCGGCTACGAGCAGTACTTC
TRBV9	TRBD2	TRBJ2-3	few	CASSVEKRGEPTDTQYF	TGTGCCAGCAGCGTAGAAAAGCGGGGGGAACCCACAGATACGCAGTATTTT
TRBV27	TRBD1	TRBJ2-3	few	CASSLRGQGGTQYF	TGTGCCAGCAGTTTACGAGGACAGGGTGGTACGCAGTATTTT
TRBV4-2	-	TRBJ1-2	many	CASSQGYGYTF	TGTGCCAGCAGCCAAGGGTACGGCTACACCTTC
TRBV9	-	TRBJ1-3	few	CASSVVGAISGNTIYF	TGTGCCAGCAGCGTAGTAGGGGCGATCTCTGGAAACACCATATATTTT
TRBV12-3/TRBV12-4	-	TRBJ2-1	few	CASSLGSRKQFF	TGTGCCAGCAGTTTGGGCAGTCGAAAGCAGTTCTTC
TRBV9	-	TRBJ2-5	few	CASSATNRWETQYF	TGTGCCAGCAGCGCCACCAACCGATGGGAGACCCAGTACTTC
TRBV20-1	-	TRBJ1-4	few	CSARAQGSGEKLFF	TGCAGTGCTAGAGCGCAAGGTTCGGGTGAAAAACTGTTTTTT
TRBV5-6	-	TRBJ1-1	-	CASSLGGGLGTEAFF	TGTGCCAGCAGCTTGGGTGGGGGCCTGGGCACTGAAGCTTTCTTT
TRBV7-2	-	TRBJ1-1	-	CASNDQGKKTEAFF	TGTGCCAGCAACGATCAGGGGAAGAAGACTGAAGCTTTCTTT
TRBV29-1	-	TRBJ1-2	-	CSVESWGPHNYGYTF	TGCAGCGTTGAATCGTGGGGGCCTCATAACTATGGCTACACCTTC
TRBV7-8	TRBD2	TRBJ2-1	-	CASSAIAGRTYNEQFF	TGTGCCAGCAGCGCCATAGCGGGAAGAACCTACAATGAGCAGTTCTTC
TRBV10-3	-	TRBJ2-2	-	CAISESGGESNTGELFF	TGTGCCATCAGTGAGTCCGGCGGGGAATCGAACACCGGGGAGCTGTTTTTT
TRBV19	-	TRBJ2-7	few	CASSISYPGYEQYF	TGTGCCAGTAGTATCAGCTATCCTGGCTACGAGCAGTACTTC
TRBV6-6	-	TRBJ2-1	few	CASSYSSPNEQFF	TGTGCCAGCAGTTACTCTTCCCCCAATGAGCAGTTCTTC
TRBV7-3	-	TRBJ2-3	-	CASSPSLAEGVDTQYF	TGTGCCAGCAGCCCTTCCCTAGCGGAGGGGGTAGATACGCAGTATTTT
TRBV6-5	TRBD1	TRBJ2-1	-	CASSPRDRGYNEQFF	TGTGCCAGCAGTCCCCGGGACAGGGGATACAATGAGCAGTTCTTC
TRBV4-2	TRBD1	TRBJ2-7	many	CASSQDLGTVLYEQYF	TGTGCCAGCAGCCAAGATCTCGGGACAGTATTATACGAGCAGTACTTC
TRBV7-8	-	TRBJ2-3	few	CASSHGLALDTQYF	TGTGCCAGCAGCCACGGACTGGCTCTGGATACGCAGTATTTT
TRBV5-1	TRBD1	TRBJ2-3	few	CASSLEGSGGSDTQYF	TGCGCCAGCAGCTTGGAGGGCTCAGGGGGCAGCGATACGCAGTATTTT
TRBV6-2/TRBV6-3	-	TRBJ2-7	few	CASAMALVYEQYF	TGTGCCAGTGCCATGGCGTTAGTCTACGAGCAGTACTTC
TRBV7-9	TRBD1	TRBJ1-5	-	CASSSGQGTQPQHF	TGTGCCAGCAGCTCGGGACAGGGCACTCAGCCCCAGCATTTT
TRBV7-9	-	TRBJ2-7	-	CASSSDSRREQYF	TGTGCCAGCAGCTCGGACAGCAGACGGGAGCAGTACTTC